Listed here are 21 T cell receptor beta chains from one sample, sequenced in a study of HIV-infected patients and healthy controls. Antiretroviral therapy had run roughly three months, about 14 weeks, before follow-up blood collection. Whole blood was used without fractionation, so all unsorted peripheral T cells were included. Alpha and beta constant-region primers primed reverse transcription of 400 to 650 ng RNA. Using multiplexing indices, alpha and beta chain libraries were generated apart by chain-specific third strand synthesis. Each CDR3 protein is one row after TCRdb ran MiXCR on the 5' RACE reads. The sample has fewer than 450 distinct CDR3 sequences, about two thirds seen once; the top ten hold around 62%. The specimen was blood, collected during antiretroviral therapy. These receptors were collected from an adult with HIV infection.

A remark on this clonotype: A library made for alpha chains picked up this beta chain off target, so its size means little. CDR3 residues: CSVGDRSTEAFF. In DNA, the CDR3 is TGCAGCGTTGGTGATAGGAGCACTGAAGCTTTCTTT. The chain recombines TRBV29-1 with TRBJ1-1; D remains ambiguous. With 4 bases removed from V and 4 bases from J, the gap between germline ends came to 10 bases. CDR1 and CDR2 (germline): SQVTM, ANQGSEA. There are 12 residues in the CDR3.

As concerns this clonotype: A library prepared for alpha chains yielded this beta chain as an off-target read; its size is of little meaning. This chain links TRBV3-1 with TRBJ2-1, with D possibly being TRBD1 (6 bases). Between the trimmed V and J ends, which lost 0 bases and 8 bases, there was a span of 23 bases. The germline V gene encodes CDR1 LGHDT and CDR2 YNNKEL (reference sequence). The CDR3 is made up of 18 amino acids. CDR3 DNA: TGTGCCAGCAGCCAAGATCATCTCGGACAGACACACGGAGATGAGCAGTTCTTC. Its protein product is CASSQDHLGQTHGDEQFF.

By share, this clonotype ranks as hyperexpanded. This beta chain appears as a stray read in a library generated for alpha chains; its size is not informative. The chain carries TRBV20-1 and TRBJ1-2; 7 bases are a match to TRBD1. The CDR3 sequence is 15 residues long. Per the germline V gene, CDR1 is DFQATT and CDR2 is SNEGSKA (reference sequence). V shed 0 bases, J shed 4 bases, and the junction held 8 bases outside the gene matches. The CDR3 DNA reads TGCAGTGCTAGAGATTTCACAGGGGCAGGCTATGGCTACACCTTC. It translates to CSARDFTGAGYGYTF.

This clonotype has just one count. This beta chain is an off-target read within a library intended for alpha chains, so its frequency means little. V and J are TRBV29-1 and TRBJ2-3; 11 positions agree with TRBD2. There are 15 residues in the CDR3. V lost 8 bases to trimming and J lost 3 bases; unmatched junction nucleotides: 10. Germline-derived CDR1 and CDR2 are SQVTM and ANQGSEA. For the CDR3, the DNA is TGCAGCACATGGGATAGCGGGAGGGTGACAGATACGCAGTATTTT. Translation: CSTWDSGRVTDTQYF.

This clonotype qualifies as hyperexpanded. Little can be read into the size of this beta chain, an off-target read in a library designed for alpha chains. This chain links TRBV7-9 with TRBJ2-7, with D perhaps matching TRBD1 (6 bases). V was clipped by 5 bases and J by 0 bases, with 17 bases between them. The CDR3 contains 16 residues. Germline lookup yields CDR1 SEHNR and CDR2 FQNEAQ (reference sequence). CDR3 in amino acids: CASSPLPGQSSYEQYF. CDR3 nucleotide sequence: TGTGCCAGCAGCCCCCTCCCGGGACAAAGCTCCTACGAGCAGTACTTC.

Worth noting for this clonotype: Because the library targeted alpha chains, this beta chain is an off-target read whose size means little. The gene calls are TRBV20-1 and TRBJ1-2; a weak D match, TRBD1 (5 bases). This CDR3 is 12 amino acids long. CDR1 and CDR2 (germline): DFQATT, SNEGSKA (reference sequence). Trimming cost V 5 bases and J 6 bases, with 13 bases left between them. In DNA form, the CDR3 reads TGCAGTGCTCTGAAGGGGTCCAATGGCTACACCTTC. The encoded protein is CSALKGSNGYTF.

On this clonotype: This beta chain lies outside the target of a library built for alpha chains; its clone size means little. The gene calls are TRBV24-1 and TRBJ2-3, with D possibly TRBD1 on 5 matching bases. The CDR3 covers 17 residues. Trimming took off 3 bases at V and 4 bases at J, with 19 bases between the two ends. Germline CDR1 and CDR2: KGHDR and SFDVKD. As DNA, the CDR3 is TGTGCCACCAGTGATACCTCGACAGCCTCTATCGCAGATACGCAGTATTTT. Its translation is CATSDTSTASIADTQYF.

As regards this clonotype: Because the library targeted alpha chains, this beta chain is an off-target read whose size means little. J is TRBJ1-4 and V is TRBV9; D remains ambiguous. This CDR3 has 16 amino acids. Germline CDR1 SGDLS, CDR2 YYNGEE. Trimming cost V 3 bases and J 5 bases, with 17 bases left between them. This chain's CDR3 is CASSGNLGLSNEKLFF. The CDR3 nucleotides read TGTGCCAGCAGCGGTAATTTAGGGCTCAGCAATGAAAAACTGTTTTTT. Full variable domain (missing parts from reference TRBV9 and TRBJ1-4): DSGVTQTPKHLITATGQRVTLRCSPRSGDLSVYWYQQSLDQGLQFLIQYYNGEERAKGNILERFSAQQFPDLHSELNLSSLELGDSALYFCASSGNLGLSNEKLFFGSGTQLSVL.

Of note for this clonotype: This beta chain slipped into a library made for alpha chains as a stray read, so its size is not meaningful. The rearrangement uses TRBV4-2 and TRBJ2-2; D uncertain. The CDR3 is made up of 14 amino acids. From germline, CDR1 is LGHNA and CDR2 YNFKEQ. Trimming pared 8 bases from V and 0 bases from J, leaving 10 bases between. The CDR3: CASERAPNTGELFF. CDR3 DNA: TGTGCCAGCGAAAGAGCGCCGAACACCGGGGAGCTGTTTTTT.

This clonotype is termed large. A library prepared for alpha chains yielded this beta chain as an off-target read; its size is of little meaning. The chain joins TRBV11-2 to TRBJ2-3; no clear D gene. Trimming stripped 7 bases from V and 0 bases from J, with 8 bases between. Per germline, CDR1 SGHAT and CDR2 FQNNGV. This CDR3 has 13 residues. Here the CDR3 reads CASKGGSTDTQYF. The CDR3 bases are TGTGCCAGCAAGGGCGGTAGCACAGATACGCAGTATTTT.

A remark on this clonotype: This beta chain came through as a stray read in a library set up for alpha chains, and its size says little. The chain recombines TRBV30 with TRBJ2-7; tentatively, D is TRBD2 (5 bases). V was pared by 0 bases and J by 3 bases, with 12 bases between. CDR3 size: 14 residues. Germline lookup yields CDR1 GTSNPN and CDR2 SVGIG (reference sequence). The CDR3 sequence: CAWSVQSGNYEQYF. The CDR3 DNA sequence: TGTGCCTGGAGTGTACAAAGCGGTAACTACGAGCAGTACTTC. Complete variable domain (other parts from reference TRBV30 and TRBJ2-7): SQTIHQWPATLVQPVGSPLSLECTVEGTSNPNLYWYRQAAGRGLQLLFYSVGIGQISSEVPQNLSASRPQDRQFILSSKKLLLSDSGFYLCAWSVQSGNYEQYFGPGTRLTVT.

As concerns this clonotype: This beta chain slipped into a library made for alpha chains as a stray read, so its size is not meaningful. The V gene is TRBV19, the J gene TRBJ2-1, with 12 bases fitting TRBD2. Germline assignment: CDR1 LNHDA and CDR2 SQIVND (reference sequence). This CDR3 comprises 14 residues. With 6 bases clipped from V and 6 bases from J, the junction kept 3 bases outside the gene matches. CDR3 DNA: TGTGCCAGTAGGCTGACTAGCGGGAGCAATGAGCAGTTCTTC. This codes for CASRLTSGSNEQFF.

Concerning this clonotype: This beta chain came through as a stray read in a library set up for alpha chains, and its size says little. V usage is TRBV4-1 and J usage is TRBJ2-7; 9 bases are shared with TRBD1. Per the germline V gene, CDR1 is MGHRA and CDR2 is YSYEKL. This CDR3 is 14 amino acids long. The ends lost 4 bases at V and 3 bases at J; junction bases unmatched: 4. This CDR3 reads CASSPGQGIYEQYF. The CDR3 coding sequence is TGCGCCAGCAGCCCGGGACAGGGTATCTACGAGCAGTACTTC.

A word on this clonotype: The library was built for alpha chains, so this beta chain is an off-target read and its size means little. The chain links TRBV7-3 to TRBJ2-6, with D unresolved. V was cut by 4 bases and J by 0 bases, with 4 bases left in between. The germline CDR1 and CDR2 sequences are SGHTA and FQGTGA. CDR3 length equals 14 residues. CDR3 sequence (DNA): TGTGCCAGCAGCTCCTACTCTGGGGCCAACGTCCTGACTTTC. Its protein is CASSSYSGANVLTF.

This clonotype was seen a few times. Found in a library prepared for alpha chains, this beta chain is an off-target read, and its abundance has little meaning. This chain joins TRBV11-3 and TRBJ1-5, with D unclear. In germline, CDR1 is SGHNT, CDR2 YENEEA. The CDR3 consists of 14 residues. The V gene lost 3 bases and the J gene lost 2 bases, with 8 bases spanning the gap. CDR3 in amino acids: CASSFTRCNQPQHF. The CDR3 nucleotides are TGTGCCAGCAGCTTCACCCGGTGCAATCAGCCCCAGCATTTT.

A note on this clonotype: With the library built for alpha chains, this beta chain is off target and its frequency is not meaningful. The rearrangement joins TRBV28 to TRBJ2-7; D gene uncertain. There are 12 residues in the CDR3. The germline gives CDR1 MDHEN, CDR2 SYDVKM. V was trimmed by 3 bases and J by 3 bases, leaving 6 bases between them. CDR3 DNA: TGTGCCAGCAGTTTCGCAGGCTACGAGCAGTACTTC. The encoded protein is CASSFAGYEQYF.

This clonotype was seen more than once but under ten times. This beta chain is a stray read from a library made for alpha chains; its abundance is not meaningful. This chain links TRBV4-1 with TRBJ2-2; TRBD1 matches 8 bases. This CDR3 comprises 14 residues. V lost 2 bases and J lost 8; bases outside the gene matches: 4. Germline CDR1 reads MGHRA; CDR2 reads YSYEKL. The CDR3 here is CASSQSGGGGELFF. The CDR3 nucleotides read TGCGCCAGCAGCCAATCAGGGGGCGGGGGGGAGCTGTTTTTT.

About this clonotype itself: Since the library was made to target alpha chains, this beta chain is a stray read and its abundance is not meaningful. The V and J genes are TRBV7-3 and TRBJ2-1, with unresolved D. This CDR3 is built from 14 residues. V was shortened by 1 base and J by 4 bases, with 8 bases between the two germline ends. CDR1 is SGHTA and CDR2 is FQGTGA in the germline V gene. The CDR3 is CASSLNLGYNEQFF. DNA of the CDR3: TGTGCCAGCAGCTTAAATCTGGGATACAATGAGCAGTTCTTC.

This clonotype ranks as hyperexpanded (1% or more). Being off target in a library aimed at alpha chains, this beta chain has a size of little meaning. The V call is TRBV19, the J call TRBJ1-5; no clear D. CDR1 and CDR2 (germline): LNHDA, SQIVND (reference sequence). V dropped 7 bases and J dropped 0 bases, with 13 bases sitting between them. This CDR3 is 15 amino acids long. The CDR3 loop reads CASTPGGYSNQPQHF. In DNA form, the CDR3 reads TGTGCCAGTACCCCGGGAGGGTATAGCAATCAGCCCCAGCATTTT.

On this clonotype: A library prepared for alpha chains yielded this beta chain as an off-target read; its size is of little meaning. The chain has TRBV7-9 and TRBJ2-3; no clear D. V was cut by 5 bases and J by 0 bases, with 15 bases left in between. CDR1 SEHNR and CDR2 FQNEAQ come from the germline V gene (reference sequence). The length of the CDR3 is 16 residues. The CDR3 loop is CASSIGPPHSTDTQYF. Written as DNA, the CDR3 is TGTGCCAGCAGCATTGGACCTCCCCACAGCACAGATACGCAGTATTTT.

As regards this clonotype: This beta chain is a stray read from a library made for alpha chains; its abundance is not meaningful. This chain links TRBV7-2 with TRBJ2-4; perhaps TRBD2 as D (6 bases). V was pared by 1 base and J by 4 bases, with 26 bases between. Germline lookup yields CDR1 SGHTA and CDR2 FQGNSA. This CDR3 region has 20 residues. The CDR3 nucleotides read TGTGCCAGCAGCTTAGTAGCTGGGGTTGTTAGCTGGGACTCAAAAAACATTCAGTACTTC. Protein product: CASSLVAGVVSWDSKNIQYF.